Presented here are 14 T cell receptor beta chains from one specimen sequenced in a study of OX40 agonist ivuxolimab in advanced cancers. The table came from immunoSEQ multiplex PCR; TCRdb's copy has only in-frame clones and leaves some out. Of 25,000 to 30,000 clones in the sample, under 80% are singletons; the top ten hold less than 30%. Specimen: CD4+ or CD8+ T cells sorted from blood, collected in a trial of the OX40 agonist ivuxolimab. The source of these receptors is an adult with an advanced solid tumor such as melanoma, head and neck, liver or kidney cancer.

This clone is a singleton in its sample. CDR3 sequence reads: CASSLPRDGTYEQYF. In nucleotides, the CDR3 is TGTGCCAGCAGCTTACCCCGGGACGGGACGTACGAGCAGTACTTC. This chain uses TRBV5-6 with TRBJ2-7; the D call may be TRBD1 or TRBD2 (5 bases each). The V gene's germline CDR1 is SGHDT and CDR2 YYEEEE. Trimming removed 2 bases at V and 4 bases at J, with 16 bases between. The CDR3 consists of 15 residues.

J is TRBJ2-7 and V is TRBV6-5, with TRBD1 as a possible D gene (6 bases). Trimming removed 0 bases from V and 6 bases from J, with 9 bases in between. This CDR3 region has 13 residues. CDR1 and CDR2 from the germline V gene are MNHEY and SVGAGI. CDR3 DNA: TGTGCCAGCAGTTACTCACAGGGAGTCGAGCAGTACTTC. It is translated as CASSYSQGVEQYF.

The rearrangement joins TRBV11-2 to TRBJ2-5, with 11 bases identical to TRBD1. CDR1 and CDR2 (germline): SGHAT, FQNNGV. The V segment lost 5 bases and the J segment 5 bases; nucleotides outside the gene matches: 13. This CDR3 contains 17 residues. CDR3 sequence (DNA): TGTGCCAGCAGCACCTTTCCTGGACAGGGGGCAACGGAGACCCAGTACTTC. It translates to CASSTFPGQGATETQYF.

The genes are TRBV5-5 and TRBJ2-7; 8 positions agree with TRBD1. Trimming at V came to 2 bases and at J to 0 bases, leaving 7 bases not matched to a gene. Germline values: CDR1 SGHKS, CDR2 YYEKEE (reference sequence). The CDR3 contains 16 residues. DNA of the CDR3: TGTGCCAGCAGCTTAAGGACAGGGTACAACTCCTACGAGCAGTACTTC. Translating it yields CASSLRTGYNSYEQYF.

This clone has just one count. The chain joins TRBV5-6 to TRBJ2-1; D remains unclear. The CDR3 length is 13 residues. V lost 3 bases and J lost 4, with 8 bases in between. Germline lookup yields CDR1 SGHDT and CDR2 YYEEEE. As DNA, the CDR3 is TGTGCCAGCAGCTACACAGCGTACAATGAGCAGTTCTTC. As protein: CASSYTAYNEQFF.

The rearrangement joins TRBV5-5 to TRBJ1-6; 7 bases are shared with TRBD1. The germline V gene encodes CDR1 SGHKS and CDR2 YYEKEE (reference sequence). This CDR3 spans 15 amino acids. V shed 5 bases, J shed 6 bases, and the junction held 8 bases outside the gene matches. CDR3 nucleotides: TGTGCCAGCAGTACGACAACAGGGGTTAATTCACCCCTCCACTTT. Translation: CASSTTTGVNSPLHF. Drawing the rest from reference TRBV5-5 and TRBJ1-6, the complete variable domain is DAGVTQSPTHLIKTRGQQVTLRCSPISGHKSVSWYQQVLGQGPQFIFQYYEKEERGRGNFPDRFSARQFPNYSSELNVNALLLGDSALYLCASSTTTGVNSPLHFGNGTRLTVT.

A note on this clone: Additional DNA sequences in this sample encode the identical CDR3. J is TRBJ2-7 and V is TRBV5-1, with D maybe TRBD2 (6 bases). The germline V and J ends were trimmed by 0 bases and 2 bases, with 12 bases remaining between them. CDR3 length: 15 amino acids. Looked up from germline, CDR1 is SGHRS and CDR2 is YFSETQ. CDR3 amino acids: CASSLAGSPTYEQYF. The CDR3 DNA reads TGCGCCAGCAGCTTGGCCGGGAGTCCCACCTACGAGCAGTACTTC.

V and J are TRBV10-3 and TRBJ2-7; possible D gene TRBD2, 5 bases. The CDR3 totals 13 residues. V gave up 6 bases and J gave up 1 base, with 10 bases separating them. Per germline, CDR1 ENHRY and CDR2 SYGVKD. The CDR3 DNA sequence: TGTGCCATCAGCTCGGGGTCGTCCTACGAGCAGTACTTC. Its protein product is CAISSGSSYEQYF.

The chain joins TRBV25-1 to TRBJ1-3; unclear D gene. CDR1 is MGHDK, CDR2 SYGVNS, per germline. The CDR3 totals 16 residues. V lost 2 bases to trimming and J lost 4 bases, with 15 bases between them. The CDR3 sequence is CASSEPRVGSGNTIYF. CDR3 sequence (DNA): TGTGCCAGCAGTGAACCCCGGGTTGGGAGCGGAAACACCATATATTTT.

The chain links TRBV11-2 to TRBJ2-1, with D perhaps TRBD2 (5 bases). The CDR3 runs 17 residues. Per the germline V gene, CDR1 is SGHAT and CDR2 is FQNNGV. V lost 0 bases, J lost 8 bases, and 20 bases lay in between. The CDR3 is CASSLDSPDRDSDEQFF. CDR3 DNA: TGTGCCAGCAGCTTAGACAGTCCGGACCGGGATAGCGATGAGCAGTTCTTC.

The chain couples TRBV29-1 to TRBJ2-2, with 8 bases aligning to TRBD2. CDR3 length: 15 amino acids. V shed 3 bases, J shed 6 bases, and the junction held 9 bases outside the gene matches. Looked up from germline, CDR1 is SQVTM and CDR2 is ANQGSEA. This CDR3 reads CSVDSGTSTAGELFF. The CDR3 coding sequence is TGCAGCGTTGACAGCGGGACTAGTACTGCCGGGGAGCTGTTTTTT.

The chain links TRBV5-1 to TRBJ2-3; tentative D call: TRBD2 (5 bases). Trimming took off 4 bases at V and 2 bases at J, with 11 bases between the two ends. Germline values: CDR1 SGHRS, CDR2 YFSETQ. The CDR3 totals 14 residues. In nucleotides, the CDR3 is TGCGCCAGCAGCCCCCGGGGAGTCACAGATACGCAGTATTTT. This gives the protein CASSPRGVTDTQYF.

This sequence joins TRBV6-6 and TRBJ2-1; D is unclear. Germline CDR1 and CDR2: MNHNY and SVGAGI (reference sequence). V lost 0 bases and J 6 bases, leaving 12 bases between the germline ends. The CDR3 has 15 amino acids. CDR3 sequence: CASSYSKIVGNEQFF. In nucleotides, the CDR3 is TGTGCCAGCAGTTACTCGAAGATTGTGGGCAATGAGCAGTTCTTC.

The V call is TRBV19, the J call TRBJ2-3; 7 bases fit TRBD1. The J segment lost 3 bases and the V segment lost 3 bases, leaving 6 bases of the junction unmatched. Germline assignment: CDR1 LNHDA and CDR2 SQIVND (reference sequence). This CDR3 contains 15 residues. In DNA form, the CDR3 reads TGTGCCAGTAGTATCTTGGCAGGGGGTACAGATACGCAGTATTTT. Amino acid sequence: CASSILAGGTDTQYF.